The rows below give T cell receptor beta chains drawn from one sample of a study of OX40 agonist ivuxolimab in advanced cancers. Clones were read by immunoSEQ multiplex PCR, and TCRdb kept only the in-frame ones, dropping some. The sample contains about 59,000 clones, roughly 84% of which appear only once. The source material was CD4+ or CD8+ T cells sorted from blood, sampled in a trial of the OX40 agonist ivuxolimab. These receptor sequences come from an adult with an advanced solid tumor such as melanoma, head and neck, liver or kidney cancer. Both conserved end residues are part of each CDR3. The D gene is left open where the match is weak.

j_call | cdr3_length | v_call | d_call | cdr3_aa
TRBJ2-7 | 14 | TRBV7-3 | TRBD2 | CASSLPSGNYEQYF
TRBJ1-5 | 12 | TRBV5-6 | NA | CASSLGSQPQHF
TRBJ1-1 | 13 | TRBV6-6 | NA | CASSTRAETEAFF
TRBJ2-6 | 17 | TRBV29-1 | TRBD1 | CSGEGQTRISGANVLTF
TRBJ2-5 | 13 | TRBV4-3 | NA | CASSQNMQETQYF
TRBJ1-2 | 12 | TRBV7-8 | NA | CASSSSRDRSTF
TRBJ1-5 | 16 | TRBV9 | NA | CASSVFPGGGNQPQHF
TRBJ2-7 | 16 | TRBV18 | TRBD2 | CASSNTGLAGVREQYF
TRBJ1-5 | 17 | TRBV28 | TRBD1 | CASSLNFMWGQGTPQHF
TRBJ2-7 | 20 | TRBV4-1 | NA | CASSQVLLRGPGGIRREQYF
TRBJ2-2 | 16 | TRBV27 | NA | CASSLYHLSNTGELFF
TRBJ1-1 | 14 | TRBV2 | TRBD1 | CASRRGQGNTEAFF
TRBJ1-2 | 14 | TRBV18 | TRBD1 | CASSLGTGDYGYTF
TRBJ2-7 | 15 | TRBV30 | TRBD1 | CAGKIRDRTLYEQYF
TRBJ2-5 | 14 | TRBV10-2 | NA | CASTRTDSQETQYF